Described below is a single T cell receptor (beta chain) sequence and its context. Produced via immunoSEQ multiplex PCR; TCRdb's table is partial and in-frame only. The repertoire consists of 55,000 to 80,000 clones, with approximately 87% occurring once and the leading ten covering about 20%. This sample is part of a study of blood T cell repertoires in COVID-19. Background on the study: From the United States, Italy and Spain came samples of acute and convalescent COVID-19.

Trimming took off 1 base at V and 7 bases at J, with 9 bases between the two ends. From germline, CDR1 is SGHNT and CDR2 YENEEA. The CDR3 length is 13 residues. This chain connects TRBV11-3 to TRBJ2-3; weak D call: TRBD2 (6 bases). The origin of this receptor is a woman older than 75 with acute or convalescent COVID-19. Sequencing was performed on peripheral blood. The CDR3 bases are TGTGCCAGCAGCTTAGTGAGGGACTATACGCAGTATTTT. Encoded protein: CASSLVRDYTQYF.